Only a few counts were recorded for the clone carrying this T cell receptor (beta chain). The use of a sample-barcoded 5' primer and a J-beta primer mix characterized a second PCR of roughly 7 to 11 cycles. Tagging of each cDNA molecule was performed by a template-switch adaptor with 12 random nucleotides. Using its own MiXCR run on the 5' RACE reads, TCRdb lists one record per CDR3 protein. The sample carries around 1,000,000 distinct CDR3 sequences, almost 25% recorded once. The sample is drawn from a study of blood T cells in healthy people across ages. V was shortened by 5 bases and J by 0 bases, with 14 bases between the two germline ends. The CDR3 has 16 amino acids. Germline CDR1 and CDR2: LNHNV and YYDKDF (reference sequence). This sample also belongs to another study, concerning T cells of mothers and their children. That work adds: Healthy Caucasian mothers, a few in number, and their six children were the donors. Biologically related mothers and children overlapped slightly more than unrelated pairs, a non-significant difference. Microchimeric T cell clones that persisted were not detected.

The chain uses TRBV15 and TRBJ2-1; D not certain. The sequence was obtained from a girl aged 2 to 10 in good health. The sample consisted of blood. The CDR3 nucleotides read TGTGCCACCAGCCCGTATTTATTGGACTCCTACAATGAGCAGTTCTTC. Translating gives CATSPYLLDSYNEQFF. The full variable domain, with the rest looked up from reference TRBV15 and TRBJ2-1, is DAMVIQNPRYQVTQFGKPVTLSCSQTLNHNVMYWYQQKSSQAPKLLFHYYDKDFNNEADTPDNFQSRRPNTSFCFLDIRSPGLGDTAMYLCATSPYLLDSYNEQFFGPGTRLTVL.